A single sample gave rise to the 22 T cell receptor beta chains below, sequenced in a study of a mutant IDH1 vaccine in newly diagnosed glioma. The time point denotes: week 11, during vaccination. A single vaccine dose contained 300 ug of mutant IDH1 20-mer peptide, and topical imiquimod was used with it. The protocol was immunoSEQ multiplex PCR, while the TCRdb copy is restricted to in-frame clones and leaves out a portion. The sample lists around 60,000 clones, 89% occurring once. These receptors have no known antigen. This material consisted of PBMCs, taken from a glioma patient whose treatment included an IDH1 peptide vaccine. The receptors were gathered from a man in his forties with glioma.

The chain is built from TRBV7-2 and TRBJ2-3; D may be TRBD1 or TRBD2 (5 bases each). The CDR3 runs to 18 residues. V was pared by 2 bases and J by 2 bases, with 20 bases between. Germline CDR1 is SGHTA and CDR2 is FQGNSA. CDR3 nucleotides: TGTGCCAGCAGCTTACGTGTGGGCGCACGAGGGGACACAGATACGCAGTATTTT. Translation gives CASSLRVGARGDTDTQYF. The complete variable domain, with remaining parts taken from reference TRBV7-2 and TRBJ2-3, reads GAGVSQSPSNKVTEKGKDVELRCDPISGHTALYWYRQSLGQGLEFLIYFQGNSAPDKSGLPSDRFSAERTGGSVSTLTIQRTQQEDSAVYLCASSLRVGARGDTDTQYFGPGTRLTVL.

V and J are TRBV18 and TRBJ2-5, with unresolved D. CDR3 length equals 16 residues. Germline lookup yields CDR1 KGHSH and CDR2 LQKENI. Trimming stripped 3 bases from V and 0 bases from J, with 14 bases between. CDR3 loop: CASSPWADRYQETQYF. The CDR3 region has the DNA TGTGCCAGCTCACCTTGGGCAGACCGGTACCAAGAGACCCAGTACTTC.

This clone was seen only once. The chain couples TRBV10-3 to TRBJ1-2; D is possibly TRBD1 (5 bases). V was shortened by 7 bases and J by 4 bases, with 19 bases between the two germline ends. The CDR3 runs 15 residues. Germline CDR1 is ENHRY and CDR2 is SYGVKD. The CDR3 is CAINQEGRALYGYTF. In DNA form, the CDR3 reads TGTGCCATCAATCAGGAGGGCAGGGCCCTCTATGGCTACACCTTC.

The genes are TRBV21-1 and TRBJ2-7; the table names TRBD2, a call not compared with the DNA. TRBV21-1 is a pseudogene locus. This CDR3 has 16 residues. The CDR3 protein is CASSKGEREGSYEQYF. The DNA of the CDR3 is TGTGCCAGCAGCAAAGGGGAGCGGGAGGGCTCCTACGAGCAGTACTTC.

The chain uses TRBV29-1 and TRBJ2-3, with TRBD2 identical over 10 bases. The germline gives CDR1 SQVTM, CDR2 ANQGSEA. This CDR3 is 14 amino acids long. The V gene end was trimmed by 4 bases and the J gene end by 5 bases; junction bases not matched to a gene: 6. The CDR3 sequence is CSVGKLAGVDTQYF. As DNA, the CDR3 is TGCAGCGTTGGAAAGCTAGCGGGGGTAGATACGCAGTATTTT.

The rearrangement links TRBV9 to TRBJ1-2; a weak D match, TRBD1 (5 bases). CDR1 and CDR2 from the germline V gene are SGDLS and YYNGEE. The CDR3 runs 14 residues. Between the trimmed V and J ends, which lost 3 bases and 4 bases, there was a span of 13 bases. The CDR3 DNA is TGTGCCAGCAGCGGGGACGGAACCCTCTATGGCTACACCTTC. Its protein product is CASSGDGTLYGYTF. Combining the CDR3 with reference TRBV9 and TRBJ1-2 gives the whole variable domain DSGVTQTPKHLITATGQRVTLRCSPRSGDLSVYWYQQSLDQGLQFLIQYYNGEERAKGNILERFSAQQFPDLHSELNLSSLELGDSALYFCASSGDGTLYGYTFGSGTRLTVV.

This chain joins TRBV4-2 and TRBJ2-5; 9 nucleotides align to TRBD2. The CDR3 extends over 15 amino acids. J lost 5 bases, V lost 2 bases, and 6 bases had no gene match. Germline lookup yields CDR1 LGHNA and CDR2 YNFKEQ. DNA for the CDR3: TGTGCCAGCAGCCAAAGGCGGGAGGGGGGGGAGACCCAGTACTTC. Encoded protein: CASSQRREGGETQYF.

CDR3 bases: TGTGCCAGCAGCGCCACGGGAGGGGACGCGGATGGGGATACGCAGTATTTT. It is translated as CASSATGGDADGDTQYF. V usage is TRBV9 and J usage is TRBJ2-3; 8 nucleotides align to TRBD2. CDR3 length equals 17 residues. Trimming removed 3 bases from V and 6 bases from J; junction bases left unmatched: 15. CDR1 is SGDLS and CDR2 is YYNGEE in the germline V gene.

The rearrangement joins TRBV19 to TRBJ2-7, with D possibly TRBD1 on 6 matching bases. Germline V CDR1 and CDR2: LNHDA, SQIVND (reference sequence). The CDR3 is made up of 14 amino acids. The V and J ends lost 3 bases and 1 base respectively, with 10 bases between them. CDR3 sequence (DNA): TGTGCCAGTAGTATTATACAGGGATCCTACGAGCAGTACTTC. Amino acid sequence: CASSIIQGSYEQYF.

The V and J genes are TRBV4-2 and TRBJ1-2; 8 nucleotides match TRBD1. This CDR3 contains 15 residues. After removal of 3 bases from V and 6 bases from J, the junction contained 9 bases not matched to a gene. CDR1 is LGHNA and CDR2 is YNFKEQ in the germline V gene. CDR3 in DNA: TGTGCCAGCAGCCAGGACAGGGCCCCTGATAATGGCTACACCTTC. Residues: CASSQDRAPDNGYTF.

The V gene is TRBV10-3, the J gene TRBJ2-3, with TRBD1 matching over 10 bases. This CDR3 contains 13 residues. J lost 4 bases, V lost 10 bases, and 5 bases had no gene match. In germline, CDR1 is ENHRY, CDR2 SYGVKD. The CDR3 protein is CANRDRGADTQYF. In nucleotides, the CDR3 is TGTGCCAATAGGGACAGGGGTGCAGATACGCAGTATTTT.

The gene calls are TRBV6-5 and TRBJ2-5; 8 bases line up with TRBD1. This CDR3 is 15 amino acids long. From germline, CDR1 is MNHEY and CDR2 SVGAGI. V shed 0 bases and J 5 bases; nucleotides not matched to a gene: 5. Here the CDR3 reads CASSYSRGREETQYF. CDR3 sequence (DNA): TGTGCCAGCAGTTACTCCAGGGGGCGAGAGGAGACCCAGTACTTC.

This chain links TRBV5-6 with TRBJ1-3; D is unclear. Trimming took off 4 bases at V and 0 bases at J, with 20 bases between the two ends. The CDR3 extends over 18 amino acids. Germline CDR1 SGHDT, CDR2 YYEEEE. The CDR3 sequence is CASSQASNQPLSGNTIYF. DNA of the CDR3: TGTGCCAGCAGCCAGGCCAGTAACCAACCCCTCTCTGGAAACACCATATATTTT.

The chain combines TRBV6-4 with TRBJ1-6; D is unclear. The V end lost 5 bases, the J end lost 2 bases, and 13 bases lay between the germline ends. In germline, CDR1 is MRHNA, CDR2 SNTAGT. The CDR3 runs 16 residues. Here the CDR3 reads CASSLEGFAYNSPLHF. CDR3 DNA: TGTGCCAGCAGTTTGGAAGGGTTTGCCTATAATTCACCCCTCCACTTT.

There are a few counts of this clone. The chain is built from TRBV18 and TRBJ1-1, with 8 bases fitting TRBD1. Per the germline V gene, CDR1 is KGHSH and CDR2 is LQKENI. CDR3 size: 14 residues. V gave up 3 bases and J gave up 1 base; unmatched junction bases: 1. The CDR3 sequence is CASSPGQANTEAFF. In nucleotides, the CDR3 is TGTGCCAGCTCACCGGGACAGGCGAACACTGAAGCTTTCTTT.

V and J are TRBV6-1 and TRBJ1-1; D not certain. Trimming removed 7 bases at V and 1 base at J, with 16 bases between. Per germline, CDR1 MNHNS and CDR2 SASEGT. The CDR3 is made up of 15 amino acids. CDR3 protein: CASIVRGVENTEAFF. In nucleotides, the CDR3 is TGTGCCAGCATAGTCCGGGGAGTGGAGAACACTGAAGCTTTCTTT.

The chain recombines TRBV27 with TRBJ2-2, with 9 bases fitting TRBD2. There are 16 residues in the CDR3. The germline V gene has CDR1 MNHEY and CDR2 SMNVEV (reference sequence). V dropped 0 bases and J dropped 3; count of bases not matched to a gene: 2. The DNA for the CDR3 is TGTGCCAGCAGTTTATCTCCTAGCGGGGACACCGGGGAGCTGTTTTTT. Amino acids: CASSLSPSGDTGELFF.

The chain has TRBV2 and TRBJ2-1; TRBD1 or TRBD2 may be the D gene (5 bases each). Germline values: CDR1 SNHLY, CDR2 FYNNEI. There are 13 residues in the CDR3. Trimming cost V 4 bases and J 10 bases, with 14 bases left between them. CDR3 DNA: TGTGCCAGCAGTGGGGGCCCGACTACAGAGCAGTTCTTC. It specifies CASSGGPTTEQFF.

V usage is TRBV10-3 and J usage is TRBJ1-1; a possible D gene is TRBD1 (6 bases). Germline V lookup: CDR1 ENHRY, CDR2 SYGVKD. The V and J ends lost 10 bases and 0 bases respectively, with 15 bases between them. The CDR3 extends over 14 amino acids. The CDR3, as DNA: TGTGCCAGCAAACTACAGGGCATGAACACTGAAGCTTTCTTT. The encoded protein is CASKLQGMNTEAFF.

The V gene is TRBV28, the J gene TRBJ1-4, with TRBD1 matching over 8 bases. The CDR3 totals 15 residues. V trimming: 2 bases; J trimming: 8 bases; junction bases outside the gene matches: 7. Germline CDR1 MDHEN, CDR2 SYDVKM. CDR3 residues: CASSLSRGRREKLFF. CDR3 nucleotides: TGTGCCAGCAGTTTAAGCAGGGGGCGCAGGGAAAAACTGTTTTTT.

The chain carries TRBV19 and TRBJ1-3, with D possibly TRBD1 on 5 matching bases. V was shortened by 7 bases and J by 1 base, with 14 bases between the two germline ends. The V gene's germline CDR1 is LNHDA and CDR2 SQIVND (reference sequence). The CDR3 covers 15 residues. The CDR3 DNA sequence: TGTGCCAGTAATTCCCGGGACTCGTCTGGAAACACCATATATTTT. Its translation: CASNSRDSSGNTIYF.

This clone was seen once. The chain uses TRBV27 and TRBJ2-5, with D maybe TRBD2 (6 bases). Germline V gene lookup returns CDR1 MNHEY and CDR2 SMNVEV (reference sequence). There are 16 residues in the CDR3. The V gene lost 5 bases and the J gene lost 4 bases, with 20 bases spanning the gap. The CDR3 reads CASSTTSGPGGETQYF. CDR3 nucleotides: TGTGCCAGCAGTACCACCTCGGGGCCCGGGGGAGAGACCCAGTACTTC.